This T cell receptor beta chain was documented in a study of T cells after yellow fever vaccination. This clonotype was seen ten or more times. Antigen unknown. Researchers made TCR cDNA using 5'RACE template switching, and this step added a universal primer site and UMIs. One entry per CDR3 protein, called by TCRdb with MiXCR from the 5' RACE reads. There are around 310,000 distinct CDR3 sequences in the sample; 3.6% occur only once, and 20% to 30% lies in the top ten. Regarding the study as a whole: A weaker but faster secondary response was observed, peaking on day 5 versus 15. Few clonotypes appeared in both CD4 and CD8 compartments. At less than 97% for CD4 and roughly 87% for CD8, most primary-vaccination clones showed up again after the booster.

V lost 7 bases to trimming and J lost 2 bases, with 7 bases between them. From germline, CDR1 is MDHEN and CDR2 SYDVKM. The CDR3 loop spans 12 amino acids. The sequenced sample was PBMCs, obtained on the day of the yellow fever booster vaccination. The TCR sequence derives from a man in his late teens or twenties who received the YFV17D yellow fever vaccine. The rearrangement links TRBV28 to TRBJ2-3; D is ambiguous. As DNA, the CDR3 is TGTGCCAGCACCACGAACACAGATACGCAGTATTTT. It is translated as CASTTNTDTQYF.